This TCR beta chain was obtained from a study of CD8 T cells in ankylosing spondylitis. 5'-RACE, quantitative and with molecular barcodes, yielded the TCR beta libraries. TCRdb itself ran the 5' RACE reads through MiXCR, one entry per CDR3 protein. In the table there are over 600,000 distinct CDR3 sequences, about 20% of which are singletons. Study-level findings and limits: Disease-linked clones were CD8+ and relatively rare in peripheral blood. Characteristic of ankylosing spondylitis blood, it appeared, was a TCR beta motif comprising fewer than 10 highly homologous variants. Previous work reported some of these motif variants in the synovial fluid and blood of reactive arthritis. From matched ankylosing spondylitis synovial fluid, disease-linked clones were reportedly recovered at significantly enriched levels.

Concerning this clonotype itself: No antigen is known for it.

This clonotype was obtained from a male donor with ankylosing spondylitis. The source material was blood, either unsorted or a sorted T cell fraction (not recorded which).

The CDR3 DNA is TGCGCCAGCAGCGCCGGGGATGCCGTAAACACCGGGGAGCTGTTTTTT. Translating gives CASSAGDAVNTGELFF. The chain combines TRBV5-1 with TRBJ2-2; D is perhaps TRBD2 (5 bases). Trimming took 4 bases from V and 2 from J, leaving 15 bases between them. The germline V gene encodes CDR1 SGHRS and CDR2 YFSETQ. The CDR3 sequence is 16 residues long.